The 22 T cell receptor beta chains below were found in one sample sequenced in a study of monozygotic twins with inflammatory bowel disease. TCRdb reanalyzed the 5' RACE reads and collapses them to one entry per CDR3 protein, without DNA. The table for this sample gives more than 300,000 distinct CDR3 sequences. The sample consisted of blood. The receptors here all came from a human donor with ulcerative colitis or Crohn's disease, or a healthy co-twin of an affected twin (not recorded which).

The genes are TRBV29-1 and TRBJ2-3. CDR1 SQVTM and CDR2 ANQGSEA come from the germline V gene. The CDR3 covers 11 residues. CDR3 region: CSVVSTDTQYF.

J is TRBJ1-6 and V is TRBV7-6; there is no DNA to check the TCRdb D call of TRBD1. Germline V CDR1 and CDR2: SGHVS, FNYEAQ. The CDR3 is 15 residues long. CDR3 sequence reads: CASSLLGQGGSPLHF.

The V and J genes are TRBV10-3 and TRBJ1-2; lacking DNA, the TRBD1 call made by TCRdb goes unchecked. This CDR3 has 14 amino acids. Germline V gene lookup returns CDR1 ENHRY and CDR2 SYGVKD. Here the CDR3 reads CAINGGDLTYGYTF.

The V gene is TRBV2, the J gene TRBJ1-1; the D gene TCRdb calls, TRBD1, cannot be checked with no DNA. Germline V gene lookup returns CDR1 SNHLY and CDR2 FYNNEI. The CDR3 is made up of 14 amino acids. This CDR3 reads CASRELRDNTEAFF.

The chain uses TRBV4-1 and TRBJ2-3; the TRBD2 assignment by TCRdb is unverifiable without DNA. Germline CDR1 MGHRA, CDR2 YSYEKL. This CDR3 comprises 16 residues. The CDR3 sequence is CASSLGLAGNTDTQYF.

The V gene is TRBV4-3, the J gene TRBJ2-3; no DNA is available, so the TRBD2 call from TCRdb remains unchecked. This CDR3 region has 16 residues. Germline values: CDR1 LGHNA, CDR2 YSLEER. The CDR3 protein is CASSPMASSPTDTQYF.

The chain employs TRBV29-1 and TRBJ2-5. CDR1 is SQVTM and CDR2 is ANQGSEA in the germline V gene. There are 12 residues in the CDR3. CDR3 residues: CSVDQSGETQYF.

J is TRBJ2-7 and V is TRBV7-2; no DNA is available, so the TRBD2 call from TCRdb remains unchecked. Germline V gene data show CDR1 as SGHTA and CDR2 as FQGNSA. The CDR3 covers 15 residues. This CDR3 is CASSYWTSGGADQYF.

CDR3 in amino acids: CASSSYRRTDTQYF. This sequence joins TRBV7-2 and TRBJ2-3. The CDR3 extends over 14 amino acids. Per the germline V gene, CDR1 is SGHTA and CDR2 is FQGNSA.

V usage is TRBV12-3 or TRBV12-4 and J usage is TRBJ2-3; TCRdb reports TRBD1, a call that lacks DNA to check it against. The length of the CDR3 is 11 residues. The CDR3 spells CASSTGDTQYF.

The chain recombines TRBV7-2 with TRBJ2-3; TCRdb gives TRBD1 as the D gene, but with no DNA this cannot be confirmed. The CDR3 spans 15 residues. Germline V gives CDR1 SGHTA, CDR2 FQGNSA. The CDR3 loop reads CASSQQGTSTDTQYF.

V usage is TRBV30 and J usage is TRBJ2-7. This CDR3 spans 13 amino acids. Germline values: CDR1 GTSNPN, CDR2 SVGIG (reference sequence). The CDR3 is CAWSRTGSYEQYF. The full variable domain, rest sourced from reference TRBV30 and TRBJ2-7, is SQTIHQWPATLVQPVGSPLSLECTVEGTSNPNLYWYRQAAGRGLQLLFYSVGIGQISSEVPQNLSASRPQDRQFILSSKKLLLSDSGFYLCAWSRTGSYEQYFGPGTRLTVT.

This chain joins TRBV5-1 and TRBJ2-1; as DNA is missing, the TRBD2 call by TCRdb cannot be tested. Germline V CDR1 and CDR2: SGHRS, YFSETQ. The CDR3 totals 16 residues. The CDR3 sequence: CASSLGPSGSYNEQFF. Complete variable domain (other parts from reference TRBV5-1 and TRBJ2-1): KAGVTQTPRYLIKTRGQQVTLSCSPISGHRSVSWYQQTPGQGLQFLFEYFSETQRNKGNFPGRFSGRQFSNSRSEMNVSTLELGDSALYLCASSLGPSGSYNEQFFGPGTRLTVL.

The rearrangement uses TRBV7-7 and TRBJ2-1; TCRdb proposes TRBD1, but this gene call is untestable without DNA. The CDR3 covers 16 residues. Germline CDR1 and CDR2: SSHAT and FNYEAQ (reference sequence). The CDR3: CASSLAGFGGGDEQFF. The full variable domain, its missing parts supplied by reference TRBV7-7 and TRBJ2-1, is GAGVSQSPRYKVTKRGQDVTLRCDPISSHATLYWYQQALGQGPEFLTYFNYEAQPDKSGLPSDRFSAERPEGSISTLTIQRTEQRDSAMYRCASSLAGFGGGDEQFFGPGTRLTVL.

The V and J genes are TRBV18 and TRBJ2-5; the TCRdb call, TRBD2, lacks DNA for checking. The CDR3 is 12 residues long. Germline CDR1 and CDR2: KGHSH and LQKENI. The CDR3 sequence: CASSELVETQYF. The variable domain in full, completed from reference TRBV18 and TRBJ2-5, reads NAGVMQNPRHLVRRRGQEARLRCSPMKGHSHVYWYRQLPEEGLKFMVYLQKENIIDESGMPKERFSAEFPKEGPSILRIQQVVRGDSAAYFCASSELVETQYFGPGTRLLVL.

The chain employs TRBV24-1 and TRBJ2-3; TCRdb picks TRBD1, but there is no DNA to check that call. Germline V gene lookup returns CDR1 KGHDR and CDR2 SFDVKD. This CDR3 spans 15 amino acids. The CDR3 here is CATSAGQGRTDTQYF.

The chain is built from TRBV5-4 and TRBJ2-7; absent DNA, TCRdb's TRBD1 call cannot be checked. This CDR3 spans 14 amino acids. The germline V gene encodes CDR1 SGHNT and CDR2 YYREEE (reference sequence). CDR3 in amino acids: CASSSGRGNYEQYF.

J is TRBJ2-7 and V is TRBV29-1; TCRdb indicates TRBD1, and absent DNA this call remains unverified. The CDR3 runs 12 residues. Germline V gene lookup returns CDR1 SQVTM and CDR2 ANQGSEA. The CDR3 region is CSVGQGGNEQYF.

The CDR3 sequence: CASSPRTGANEQFF. The J gene is TRBJ2-1, the V gene TRBV18; TCRdb's D gene call, TRBD1, goes unchecked for lack of DNA. The CDR3 has 14 residues. Germline V CDR1 and CDR2: KGHSH, LQKENI.

The CDR3 is CASKIGGSSPLHF. The chain recombines TRBV7-2 with TRBJ1-6; checking the TCRdb D call of TRBD1 is not possible without DNA. CDR1 is SGHTA and CDR2 is FQGNSA in the germline V gene. This CDR3 has 13 residues.

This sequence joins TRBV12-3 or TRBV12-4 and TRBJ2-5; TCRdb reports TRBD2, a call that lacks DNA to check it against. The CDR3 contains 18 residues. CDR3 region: CASTLLAGGPYSQETQYF.

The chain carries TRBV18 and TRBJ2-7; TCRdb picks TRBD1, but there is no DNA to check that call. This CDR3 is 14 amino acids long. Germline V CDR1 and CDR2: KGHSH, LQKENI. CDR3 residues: CASSPRGPSYEQYF.